Below, 3 T cell receptor beta chains from the same sample are listed, as sequenced in a study of identifying expanded T cells in peripheral blood. Using immunoSEQ multiplex PCR, the repertoire was profiled, and TCRdb retains in-frame clones only, with some absent. The data show under 100,000 clones, around nine tenths seen once. Specimen: blood. Every receptor here comes from a person between 18 and 75 years old in good health.

The chain combines TRBV19 with TRBJ2-7; 7 bases map to TRBD2. The J segment lost 0 bases and the V segment lost 4 bases, leaving 9 bases of the junction unmatched. Per germline, CDR1 LNHDA and CDR2 SQIVND (reference sequence). The CDR3 runs to 16 residues. Here the CDR3 reads CASSRTGTTGSYEQYF. The DNA for the CDR3 is TGTGCCAGTAGTAGGACCGGGACTACGGGCTCCTACGAGCAGTACTTC.

This sequence joins TRBV6-5 and TRBJ2-7; D may be TRBD2 (5 bases). Germline V gene sequence: CDR1 MNHEY, CDR2 SVGAGI. There are 12 residues in the CDR3. The ends were cut back, 6 bases at V and 3 bases at J, with 9 bases in the middle. The CDR3 reads CASSPGDYEQYF. The CDR3 DNA is TGTGCCAGCAGCCCCGGGGACTACGAGCAGTACTTC.

This chain links TRBV4-2 with TRBJ1-6, with D possibly TRBD1 on 6 matching bases. The CDR3 runs 16 residues. V lost 3 bases and J lost 10, with 19 bases in between. Germline values: CDR1 LGHNA, CDR2 YNFKEQ. CDR3 amino acids: CASSHTRGGGESPLHF. CDR3 in DNA: TGTGCCAGCAGCCACACAAGGGGGGGAGGAGAATCACCCCTCCACTTT.